The 13 T cell receptor beta chains given below trace back to one sample, sequenced in a study of T cells after posttransplantation cyclophosphamide. Repertoires were generated with immunoSEQ multiplex PCR, while TCRdb's copy carries only in-frame clones and drops some. The counts give under 45,000 clones, none of them seen only once; 4% to 5.5% is held by the top ten. The material sequenced was PBMCs. The source is a woman aged 45 to 65 in good health and a related stem cell transplant donor.

This clone occurred many times. The chain recombines TRBV7-9 with TRBJ1-3; D uncertain. CDR1 is SEHNR, CDR2 FQNEAQ, per germline (reference sequence). V lost 1 base, J lost 0 bases, and 10 bases lay in between. The CDR3 extends over 16 amino acids. CDR3: CASSLGAATSGNTIYF. CDR3 DNA: TGTGCCAGCAGCTTAGGGGCTGCCACCTCTGGAAACACCATATATTTT.

This clone was counted at least ten times. V usage is TRBV7-9 and J usage is TRBJ1-6; no firm D call. Germline CDR1 and CDR2: SEHNR and FQNEAQ (reference sequence). This CDR3 is built from 16 residues. Trimming removed 4 bases from V and 7 bases from J, with 17 bases in between. The DNA for the CDR3 is TGTGCCAGCAGCTCAAAGGTGGAGAGCAGAAATTCACCCCTCCACTTT. Amino acids: CASSSKVESRNSPLHF.

This clone was recorded many times. The rearrangement joins TRBV14 to TRBJ2-1, with 7 bases lining up with TRBD2. The CDR3 loop spans 13 amino acids. Losses at the gene ends were 0 bases for V and 10 bases for J; bases not matched to a gene: 3. CDR1 is SGHDN and CDR2 is FVKESK in the germline V gene. The CDR3 reads CASSQESRGEQFF. CDR3 sequence (DNA): TGTGCCAGCAGCCAAGAATCGCGGGGGGAGCAGTTCTTC.

The sample holds many counts of this clone. The gene calls are TRBV28 and TRBJ2-3, with D unclear. V gave up 2 bases and J gave up 7 bases, with 13 bases separating them. Germline V gene data show CDR1 as MDHEN and CDR2 as SYDVKM. This CDR3 is built from 14 residues. In DNA form, the CDR3 reads TGTGCCAGCAGTTTAGGAACTATGCGGCATACGCAGTATTTT. This encodes CASSLGTMRHTQYF.

Many counts were recorded for this clone. The chain is built from TRBV30 and TRBJ1-2, with 10 bases identical to TRBD1. The CDR3 is 18 residues long. The V gene's germline CDR1 is GTSNPN and CDR2 SVGIG (reference sequence). V was pared by 4 bases and J by 1 base, with 15 bases of the junction left unmatched. CDR3 residues: CAWTRQGTGALLNYGYTF. CDR3 DNA: TGTGCCTGGACTCGCCAGGGGACAGGGGCTCTTCTTAACTATGGCTACACCTTC.

This clone was picked up many times. The rearrangement links TRBV10-1 to TRBJ1-2, with D uncertain. The CDR3 runs to 17 residues. CDR1 WNHNN and CDR2 SYGVQD come from the germline V gene (reference sequence). Trimming stripped 5 bases from V and 1 base from J, with 20 bases between. CDR3 residues: CASSPFKGLGINYGYTF. The CDR3 DNA follows: TGCGCCAGCAGTCCCTTTAAAGGACTAGGGATTAACTATGGCTACACCTTC.

This clone was counted at least ten times. This chain uses TRBV7-9 with TRBJ2-7; D is unclear. The CDR3 consists of 12 residues. Germline V gives CDR1 SEHNR, CDR2 FQNEAQ (reference sequence). V lost 4 bases, J lost 0 bases, and 4 bases lay in between. CDR3 sequence: CASSSISYEQYF. The DNA of the CDR3 is TGTGCCAGCAGCTCAATCTCCTACGAGCAGTACTTC. Full variable domain (missing parts from reference TRBV7-9 and TRBJ2-7): DTGVSQNPRHKITKRGQNVTFRCDPISEHNRLYWYRQTLGQGPEFLTYFQNEAQLEKSRLLSDRFSAERPKGSFSTLEIQRTEQGDSAMYLCASSSISYEQYFGPGTRLTVT.

The sample holds many counts of this clone. The chain couples TRBV6-6 to TRBJ1-1, with TRBD1 matching over 7 bases. Germline V lookup: CDR1 MNHNY, CDR2 SVGAGI (reference sequence). The CDR3 sequence is 13 residues long. V lost 2 bases, J lost 6 bases, and 3 bases stayed unmatched. CDR3 amino acids: CASSYGQGAEAFF. In nucleotides, the CDR3 is TGTGCCAGCAGTTACGGGCAGGGGGCTGAAGCTTTCTTT.

This clone has a count of ten or more. V gene TRBV27 combines with J gene TRBJ1-1, with 9 bases fitting TRBD1. The CDR3 spans 15 residues. With 5 bases clipped from V and 5 bases from J, the junction kept 9 bases outside the gene matches. Germline CDR1 is MNHEY and CDR2 is SMNVEV (reference sequence). The DNA of the CDR3 is TGTGCCAGCAGTCCTCACAGGGGGCTAGGTACTGAAGCTTTCTTT. This gives the protein CASSPHRGLGTEAFF.

This clone was observed at least ten times. The V call is TRBV10-3, the J call TRBJ1-1; 9 bases are shared with TRBD1. Germline V gives CDR1 ENHRY, CDR2 SYGVKD. This CDR3 is built from 14 residues. With V trimmed by 6 bases and J by 1 base, 3 bases remained unmatched. CDR3 sequence reads: CAIRGQGKNTEAFF. CDR3 DNA: TGTGCCATCAGGGGACAGGGAAAGAACACTGAAGCTTTCTTT.

This clone was detected ten times or more. V gene TRBV11-2 combines with J gene TRBJ1-2; a weak D match, TRBD1 (6 bases). In germline, CDR1 is SGHAT, CDR2 FQNNGV. The V gene lost 5 bases and the J gene lost 4 bases, with 17 bases spanning the gap. The CDR3 extends over 15 amino acids. The CDR3 sequence: CASSVNHGTFYGYTF. As DNA, the CDR3 is TGTGCCAGCAGCGTTAACCACGGGACATTCTATGGCTACACCTTC.

This clone appeared many times. This chain links TRBV5-1 with TRBJ1-4, with TRBD1 identical over 7 bases. The CDR3 runs to 14 residues. Unmatched junction bases numbered 6, after V lost 5 bases and J lost 5 bases. CDR1 is SGHRS and CDR2 is YFSETQ in the germline V gene. For the CDR3, the DNA is TGCGCCAGCAGTCAGGACAGGACGAATGAAAAACTGTTTTTT. Translation: CASSQDRTNEKLFF.

The sample holds many counts of this clone. The genes are TRBV11-2 and TRBJ2-5; TRBD2 might be the D (5 bases). CDR3 length equals 14 residues. V was shortened by 10 bases and J by 4 bases, with 19 bases between the two germline ends. Germline V gene sequence: CDR1 SGHAT, CDR2 FQNNGV. The CDR3 region is CAIPGDGRLETQYF. The DNA for the CDR3 is TGTGCCATCCCCGGGGATGGTAGGTTAGAGACCCAGTACTTC.